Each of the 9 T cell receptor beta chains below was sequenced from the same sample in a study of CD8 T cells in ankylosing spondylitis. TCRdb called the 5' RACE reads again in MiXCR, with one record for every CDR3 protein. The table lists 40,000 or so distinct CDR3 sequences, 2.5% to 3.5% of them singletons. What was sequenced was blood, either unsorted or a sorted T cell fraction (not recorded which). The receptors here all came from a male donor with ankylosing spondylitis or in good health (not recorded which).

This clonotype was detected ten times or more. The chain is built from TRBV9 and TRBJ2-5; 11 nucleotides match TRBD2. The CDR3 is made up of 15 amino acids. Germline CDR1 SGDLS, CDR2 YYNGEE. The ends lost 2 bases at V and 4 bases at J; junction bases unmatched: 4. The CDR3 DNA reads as TGTGCCAGCAGCGTTGATAGCGGGAGGGGAGAGACCCAGTACTTC. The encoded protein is CASSVDSGRGETQYF.

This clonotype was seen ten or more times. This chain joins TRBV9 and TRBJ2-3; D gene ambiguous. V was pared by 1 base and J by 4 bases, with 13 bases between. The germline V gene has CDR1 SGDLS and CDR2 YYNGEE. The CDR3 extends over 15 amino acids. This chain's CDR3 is CASSVRSSVADTQYF. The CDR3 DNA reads TGTGCCAGCAGCGTAAGGAGTTCCGTTGCAGATACGCAGTATTTT.

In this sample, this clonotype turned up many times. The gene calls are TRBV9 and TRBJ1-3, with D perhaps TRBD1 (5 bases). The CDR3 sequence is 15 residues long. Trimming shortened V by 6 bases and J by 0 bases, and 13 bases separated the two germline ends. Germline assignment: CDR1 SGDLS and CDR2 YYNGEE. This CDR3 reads CASTGTPSSGNTIYF. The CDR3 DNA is TGTGCCAGCACCGGGACCCCGAGCTCTGGAAACACCATATATTTT.

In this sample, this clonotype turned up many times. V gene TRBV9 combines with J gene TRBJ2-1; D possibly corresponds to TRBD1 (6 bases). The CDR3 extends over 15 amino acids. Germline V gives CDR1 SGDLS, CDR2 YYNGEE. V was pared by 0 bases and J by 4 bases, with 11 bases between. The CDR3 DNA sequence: TGTGCCAGCAGCGTAGGGGGGCGACAGTACAATGAGCAGTTCTTC. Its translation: CASSVGGRQYNEQFF.

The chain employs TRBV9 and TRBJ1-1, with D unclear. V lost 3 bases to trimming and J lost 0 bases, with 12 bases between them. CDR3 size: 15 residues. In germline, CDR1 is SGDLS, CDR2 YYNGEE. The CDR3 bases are TGTGCCAGCAGCGCGGACGGGCTTATGAACACTGAAGCTTTCTTT. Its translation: CASSADGLMNTEAFF.

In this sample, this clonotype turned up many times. The CDR3 spells CASSVGPYNEQFF. DNA of the CDR3: TGTGCCAGCAGCGTCGGACCATACAATGAGCAGTTCTTC. The V gene is TRBV9, the J gene TRBJ2-1, with no clear D. Trimming cost V 2 bases and J 4 bases, with 7 bases left between them. The CDR3 contains 13 residues. Germline CDR1 and CDR2: SGDLS and YYNGEE. Supplemented by reference TRBV9 and TRBJ2-1, the full variable domain reads DSGVTQTPKHLITATGQRVTLRCSPRSGDLSVYWYQQSLDQGLQFLIQYYNGEERAKGNILERFSAQQFPDLHSELNLSSLELGDSALYFCASSVGPYNEQFFGPGTRLTVL.

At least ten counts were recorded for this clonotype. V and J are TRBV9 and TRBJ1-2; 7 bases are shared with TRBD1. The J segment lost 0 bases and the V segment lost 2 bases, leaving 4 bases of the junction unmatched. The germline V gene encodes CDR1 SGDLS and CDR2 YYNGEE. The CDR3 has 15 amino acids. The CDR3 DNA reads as TGTGCCAGCAGCGTTGGGACAGCTCCTAACTATGGCTACACCTTC. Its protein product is CASSVGTAPNYGYTF.

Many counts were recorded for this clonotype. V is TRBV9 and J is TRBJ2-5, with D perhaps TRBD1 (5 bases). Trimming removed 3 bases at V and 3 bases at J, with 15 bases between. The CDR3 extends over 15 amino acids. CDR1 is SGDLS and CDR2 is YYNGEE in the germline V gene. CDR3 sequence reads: CASSESPGAEETQYF. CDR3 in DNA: TGTGCCAGCAGCGAGAGCCCTGGGGCGGAAGAGACCCAGTACTTC.

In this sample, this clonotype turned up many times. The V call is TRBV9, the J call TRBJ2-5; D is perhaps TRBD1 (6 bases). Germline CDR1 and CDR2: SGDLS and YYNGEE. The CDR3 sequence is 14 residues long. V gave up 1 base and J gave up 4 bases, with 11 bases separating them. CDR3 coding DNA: TGTGCCAGCAGCGTAAGCAGGGGAACAGAGACCCAGTACTTC. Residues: CASSVSRGTETQYF. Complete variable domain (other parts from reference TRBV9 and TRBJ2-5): DSGVTQTPKHLITATGQRVTLRCSPRSGDLSVYWYQQSLDQGLQFLIQYYNGEERAKGNILERFSAQQFPDLHSELNLSSLELGDSALYFCASSVSRGTETQYFGPGTRLLVL.